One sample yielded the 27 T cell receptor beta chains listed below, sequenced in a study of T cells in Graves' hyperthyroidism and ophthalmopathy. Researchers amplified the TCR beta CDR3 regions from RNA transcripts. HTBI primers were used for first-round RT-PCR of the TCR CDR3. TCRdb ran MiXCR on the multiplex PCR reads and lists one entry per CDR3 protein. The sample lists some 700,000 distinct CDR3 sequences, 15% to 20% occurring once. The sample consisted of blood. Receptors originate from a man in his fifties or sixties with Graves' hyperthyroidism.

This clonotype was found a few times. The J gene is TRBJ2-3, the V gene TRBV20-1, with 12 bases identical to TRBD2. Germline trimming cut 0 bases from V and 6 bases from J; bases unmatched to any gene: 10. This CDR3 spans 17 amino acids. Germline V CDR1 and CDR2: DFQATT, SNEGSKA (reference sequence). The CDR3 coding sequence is TGCAGTGCTAGAGATAGCGCCGGACTAGCGGGATTGGATACGCAGTATTTT. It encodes CSARDSAGLAGLDTQYF.

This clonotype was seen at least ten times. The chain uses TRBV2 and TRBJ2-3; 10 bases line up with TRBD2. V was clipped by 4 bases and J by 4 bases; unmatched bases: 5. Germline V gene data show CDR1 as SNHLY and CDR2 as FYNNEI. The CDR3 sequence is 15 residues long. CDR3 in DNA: TGTGCCAGCAGTGTTGATAGCGGGAGGTCAGATACGCAGTATTTT. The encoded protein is CASSVDSGRSDTQYF.

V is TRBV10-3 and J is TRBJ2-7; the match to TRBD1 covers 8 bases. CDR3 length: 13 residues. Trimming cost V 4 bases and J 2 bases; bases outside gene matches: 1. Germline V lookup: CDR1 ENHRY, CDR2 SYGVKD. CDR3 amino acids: CAISGQGTYEQYF. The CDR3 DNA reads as TGTGCCATCAGTGGACAGGGGACCTACGAGCAGTACTTC.

CDR3 sequence reads: CASSWGEYGYTF. The CDR3 nucleotides read TGTGCCAGCAGTTGGGGGGAATATGGCTACACCTTC. This chain uses TRBV6-1 with TRBJ1-2; TRBD1 is a possible D gene (5 bases). Looked up from germline, CDR1 is MNHNS and CDR2 is SASEGT. V was shortened by 5 bases and J by 5 bases, with 9 bases between the two germline ends. CDR3 size: 12 residues.

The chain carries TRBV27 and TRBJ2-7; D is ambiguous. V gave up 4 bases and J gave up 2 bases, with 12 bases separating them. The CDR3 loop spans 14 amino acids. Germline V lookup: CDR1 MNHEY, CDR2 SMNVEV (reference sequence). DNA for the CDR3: TGTGCCAGCAGTTACCGGGCTTTACCCTACGAGCAGTACTTC. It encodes CASSYRALPYEQYF.

CDR3 DNA sequence: TGTGCCAGCAGCCAACGCGACAAGGGAAATGAGCAGTTCTTC. Its protein product is CASSQRDKGNEQFF. This sequence joins TRBV4-2 and TRBJ2-1; no clear D gene. There are 14 residues in the CDR3. The V gene lost 2 bases and the J gene lost 7 bases, with 12 bases spanning the gap. The germline CDR1 and CDR2 sequences are LGHNA and YNFKEQ.

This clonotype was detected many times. CDR3 nucleotide sequence: TGTGCCAGCAGCCCCGGGACTCCAGCCTCTGGAAACACCATATATTTT. Encoded protein: CASSPGTPASGNTIYF. The rearrangement uses TRBV28 and TRBJ1-3, with D possibly TRBD1 on 5 matching bases. Trimming took off 6 bases at V and 0 bases at J, with 15 bases between the two ends. Germline loops: CDR1 MDHEN, CDR2 SYDVKM. There are 16 residues in the CDR3.

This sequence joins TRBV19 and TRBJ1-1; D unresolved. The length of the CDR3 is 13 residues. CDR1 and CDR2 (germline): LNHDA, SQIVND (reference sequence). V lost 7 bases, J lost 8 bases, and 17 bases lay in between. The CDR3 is CASKVQAGREAFF. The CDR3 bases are TGTGCCAGTAAAGTTCAGGCTGGCCGGGAAGCTTTCTTT.

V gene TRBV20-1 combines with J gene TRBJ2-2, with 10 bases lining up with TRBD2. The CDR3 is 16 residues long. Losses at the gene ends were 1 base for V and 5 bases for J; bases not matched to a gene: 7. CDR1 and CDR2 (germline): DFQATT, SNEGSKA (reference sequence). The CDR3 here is CSARGSGRAGTGELFF. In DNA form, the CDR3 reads TGCAGTGCTAGAGGCAGCGGGAGGGCCGGAACCGGGGAGCTGTTTTTT.

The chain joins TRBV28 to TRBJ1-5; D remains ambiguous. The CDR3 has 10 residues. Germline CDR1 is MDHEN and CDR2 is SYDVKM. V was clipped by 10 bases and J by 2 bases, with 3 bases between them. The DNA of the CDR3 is TGTGCCACCGGCAATCAGCCCCAGCATTTT. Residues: CATGNQPQHF.

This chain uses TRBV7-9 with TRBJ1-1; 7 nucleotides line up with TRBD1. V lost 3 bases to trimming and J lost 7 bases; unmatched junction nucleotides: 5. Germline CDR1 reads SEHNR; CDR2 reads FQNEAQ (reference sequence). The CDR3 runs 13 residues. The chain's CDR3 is CASSFLRTGEAFF. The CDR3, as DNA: TGTGCCAGCAGCTTTCTTCGGACAGGTGAAGCTTTCTTT.

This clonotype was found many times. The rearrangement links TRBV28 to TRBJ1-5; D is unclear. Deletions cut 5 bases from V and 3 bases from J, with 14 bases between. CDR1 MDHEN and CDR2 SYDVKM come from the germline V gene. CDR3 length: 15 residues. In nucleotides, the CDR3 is TGTGCCAGCAGTGGCTCTGCGGGGAACAATCAGCCCCAGCATTTT. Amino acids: CASSGSAGNNQPQHF. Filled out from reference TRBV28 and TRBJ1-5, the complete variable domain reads DVKVTQSSRYLVKRTGEKVFLECVQDMDHENMFWYRQDPGLGLRLIYFSYDVKMKEKGDIPEGYSVSREKKERFSLILESASTNQTSMYLCASSGSAGNNQPQHFGDGTRLSIL.

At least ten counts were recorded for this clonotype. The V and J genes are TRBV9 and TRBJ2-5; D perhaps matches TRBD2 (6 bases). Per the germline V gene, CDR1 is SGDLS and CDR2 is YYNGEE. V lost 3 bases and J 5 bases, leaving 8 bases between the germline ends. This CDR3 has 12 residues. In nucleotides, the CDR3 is TGTGCCAGCAGCGCGACTAGTGAGACCCAGTACTTC. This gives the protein CASSATSETQYF.

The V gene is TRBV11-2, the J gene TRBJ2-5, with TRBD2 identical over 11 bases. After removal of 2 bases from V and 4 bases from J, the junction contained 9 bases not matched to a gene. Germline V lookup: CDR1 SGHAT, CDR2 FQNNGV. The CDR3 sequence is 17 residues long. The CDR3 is CASSLTSGSGRGETQYF. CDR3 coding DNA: TGTGCCAGCAGCTTAACTAGCGGGAGTGGACGGGGAGAGACCCAGTACTTC.

The CDR3 coding sequence is TGTGCCACTTACTCTCCTCGGAATGAAAAACTGTTTTTT. Its protein product is CATYSPRNEKLFF. The chain uses TRBV10-3 and TRBJ1-4; D gene ambiguous. Germline V gene lookup returns CDR1 ENHRY and CDR2 SYGVKD. CDR3 length equals 13 residues. Trimming removed 10 bases from V and 5 bases from J, with 14 bases in between.

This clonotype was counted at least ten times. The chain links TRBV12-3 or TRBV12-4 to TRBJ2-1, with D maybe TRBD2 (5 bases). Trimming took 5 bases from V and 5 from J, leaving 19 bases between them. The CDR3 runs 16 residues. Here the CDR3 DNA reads TGTGCCAGCAGTCCTACTAGACCGACGTTGGACAATGAGCAGTTCTTC. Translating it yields CASSPTRPTLDNEQFF.

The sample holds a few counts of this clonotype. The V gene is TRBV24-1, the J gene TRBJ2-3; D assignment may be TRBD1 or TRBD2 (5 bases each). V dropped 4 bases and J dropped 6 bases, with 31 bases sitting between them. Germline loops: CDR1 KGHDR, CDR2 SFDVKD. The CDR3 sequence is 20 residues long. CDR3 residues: CATSDIRGSGSNADMDTQYF. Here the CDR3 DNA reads TGTGCCACCAGTGACATACGGGGCTCCGGGTCAAACGCCGATATGGATACGCAGTATTTT.

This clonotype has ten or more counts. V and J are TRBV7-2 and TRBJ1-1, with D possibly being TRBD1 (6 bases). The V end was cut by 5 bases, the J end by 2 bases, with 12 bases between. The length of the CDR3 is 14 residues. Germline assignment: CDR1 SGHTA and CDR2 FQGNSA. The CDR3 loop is CASSIRQVNTEAFF. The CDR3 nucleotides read TGTGCCAGCAGCATTAGACAGGTAAACACTGAAGCTTTCTTT.

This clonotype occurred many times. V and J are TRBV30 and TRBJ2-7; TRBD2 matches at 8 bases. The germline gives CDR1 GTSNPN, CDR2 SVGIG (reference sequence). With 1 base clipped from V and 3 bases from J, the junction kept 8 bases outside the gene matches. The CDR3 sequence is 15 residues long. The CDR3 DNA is TGTGCCTGGAGTGAAGCGGGAGCTGGTAACTACGAGCAGTACTTC. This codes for CAWSEAGAGNYEQYF. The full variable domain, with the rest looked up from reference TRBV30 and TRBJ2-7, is SQTIHQWPATLVQPVGSPLSLECTVEGTSNPNLYWYRQAAGRGLQLLFYSVGIGQISSEVPQNLSASRPQDRQFILSSKKLLLSDSGFYLCAWSEAGAGNYEQYFGPGTRLTVT.

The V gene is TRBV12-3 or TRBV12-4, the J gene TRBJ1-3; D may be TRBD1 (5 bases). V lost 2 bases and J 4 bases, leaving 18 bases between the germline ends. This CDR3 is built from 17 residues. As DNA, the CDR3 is TGTGCCAGCAGTTTAATGGGGGTCAGGGCGTCAGGAAACACCATATATTTT. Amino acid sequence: CASSLMGVRASGNTIYF.

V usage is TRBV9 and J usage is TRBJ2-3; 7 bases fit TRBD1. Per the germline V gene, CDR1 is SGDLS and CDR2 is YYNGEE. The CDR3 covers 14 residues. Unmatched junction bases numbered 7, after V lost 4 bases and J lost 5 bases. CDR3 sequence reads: CASSTDRALDTQYF. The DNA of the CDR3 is TGTGCCAGCAGCACTGACAGGGCGCTAGATACGCAGTATTTT. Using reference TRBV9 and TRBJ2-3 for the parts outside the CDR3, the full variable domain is DSGVTQTPKHLITATGQRVTLRCSPRSGDLSVYWYQQSLDQGLQFLIQYYNGEERAKGNILERFSAQQFPDLHSELNLSSLELGDSALYFCASSTDRALDTQYFGPGTRLTVL.

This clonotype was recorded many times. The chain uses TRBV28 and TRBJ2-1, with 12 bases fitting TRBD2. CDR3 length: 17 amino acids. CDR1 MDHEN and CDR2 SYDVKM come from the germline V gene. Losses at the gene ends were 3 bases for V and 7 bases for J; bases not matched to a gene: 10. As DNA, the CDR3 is TGTGCCAGCAGTTTCCACCCTAGCGGGAGGGCCGTTAATGAGCAGTTCTTC. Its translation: CASSFHPSGRAVNEQFF.

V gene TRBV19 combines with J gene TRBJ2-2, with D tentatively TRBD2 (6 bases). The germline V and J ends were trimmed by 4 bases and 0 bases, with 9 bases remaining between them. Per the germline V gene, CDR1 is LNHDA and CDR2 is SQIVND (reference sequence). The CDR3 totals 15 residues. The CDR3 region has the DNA TGTGCCAGTAGTAACAGCGGGCCGAACACCGGGGAGCTGTTTTTT. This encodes CASSNSGPNTGELFF.

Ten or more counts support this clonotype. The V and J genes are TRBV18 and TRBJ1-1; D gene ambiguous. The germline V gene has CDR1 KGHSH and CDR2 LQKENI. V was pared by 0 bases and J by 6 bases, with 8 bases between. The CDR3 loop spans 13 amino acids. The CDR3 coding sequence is TGTGCCAGCTCACCACCGAGTTTATCTGAAGCTTTCTTT. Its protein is CASSPPSLSEAFF.

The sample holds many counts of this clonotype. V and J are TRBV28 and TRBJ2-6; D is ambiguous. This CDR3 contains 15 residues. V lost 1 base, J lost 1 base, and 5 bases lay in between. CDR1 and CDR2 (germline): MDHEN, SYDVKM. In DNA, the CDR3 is TGTGCCAGCAGTTTATACAAATCTGGGGCCAACGTCCTGACTTTC. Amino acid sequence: CASSLYKSGANVLTF.

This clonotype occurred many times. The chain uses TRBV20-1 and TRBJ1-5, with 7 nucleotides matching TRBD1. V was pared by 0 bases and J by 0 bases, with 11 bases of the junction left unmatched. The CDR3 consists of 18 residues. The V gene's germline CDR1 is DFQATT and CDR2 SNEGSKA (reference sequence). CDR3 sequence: CSARDAQGFSSSNQPQHF. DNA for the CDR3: TGCAGTGCTAGAGATGCACAGGGGTTTAGCTCTAGCAATCAGCCCCAGCATTTT.

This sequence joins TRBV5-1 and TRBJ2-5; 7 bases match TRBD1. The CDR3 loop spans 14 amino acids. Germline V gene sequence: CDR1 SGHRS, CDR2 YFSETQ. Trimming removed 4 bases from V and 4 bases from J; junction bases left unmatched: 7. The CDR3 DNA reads TGCGCCAGCAGCATGGGACAGACACGAGAGACCCAGTACTTC. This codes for CASSMGQTRETQYF.